This T cell receptor (beta chain) was captured by sequencing in a study of blood T cells in healthy people across ages (dated by TCRdb to about 2015). With regard to the full study: In model experiments, roughly one uniquely barcoded TCR beta cDNA molecule per two T cells was captured by template switching. Four age groups were formed from the donors: young (average approximately 15 years), middle-aged (approximately 41), aged (roughly 58) and long-lived (around 82). Age-related changes in TCR beta repertoire diversity were measured in the study by deep sequencing normalized with unique cDNA molecular identifiers. Two additional independent replicas of 1 million unique cDNA reads from the same blood draw were analyzed for two donors (one aged 18 to 30 and one aged 80 or older).

Library preparation employed 5' RACE. Reads for this sample came from an Illumina HiSeq 2500. A second about 7 to 11 cycle PCR used a sample-barcoded 5' primer and a J-beta primer mix. A unique molecular identifier was introduced onto each TCR beta cDNA molecule by a template-switch 5' adaptor carrying 12 random nucleotides. Each sample yielded at least 3 million CDR3-containing paired-end reads. All of the RNA was converted into first-strand cDNA using the Mint cDNA synthesis kit, with a TRBC-specific oligonucleotide serving as the primer. Following uracil-DNA glycosylase treatment, a first 18-cycle PCR with universal primers M1SS and BC2_uni_R was performed on all cDNA. Turning to the authors' computational methods: For normalization, 1 million high-quality reads were randomly selected from each sample, with every read carrying a distinct molecular identifier. Reads with shared molecular identifiers were discarded instead of being binned into consensus sequences. MiTCR, set to a Q25 quality threshold and the strictest error-elimination algorithm, was used for CDR3 identification, clonotype clustering and error correction. A nonparametric unseen species model using Euler transformation provided a lower-bound estimate of total TCR beta diversity. TCRdb handled the public reads itself, with Q25 trimming in fastp and clone calling in MiXCR, and kept productive beta chains. Every entry covers one CDR3 protein and lists the most common genes and DNA from its rows. The V and J calls reflect TCRdb's pipeline rather than the authors' work. The sample table holds 800,000 or so distinct CDR3 sequences, of which more than 20% were seen once. The ten biggest clones cover under 4.5% of the sample.

Summary of the overall study and its limitations: Total diversity estimates from one million sequenced T cells were considered lower bounds and underestimates. As age increased, observed TCR beta diversity per million T cells dropped in a roughly linear way, and a significant reduction was already evident by age 40. Compared with the aged group, more naive CD4+ T cells, fewer expanded clones and increased TCR diversity were shown by the long-lived group, suggesting age selection. A strong correlation was found between observed TCR beta diversity and the percentage of naive T cells measured by flow cytometry. Because the CMV infection status of the donors was unknown, age-related changes in expanded clonotypes may potentially have been confounded. Conclusive comparison of naive and antigen-experienced compartments was prevented by the profiling of bulk unsorted PBMCs.

Comments on this clonotype: Its binding antigen is unknown. Per-base qualities were not stored, and no clone one base away is much larger.

Systemically healthy Caucasian individuals from Russia, 39 in total and aged roughly 6 to 100 years, were included as donors. Around 10 milliliters of peripheral blood were collected from each donor into EDTA-treated Vacutainer tubes. Ficoll-Paque density-gradient centrifugation was used to isolate PBMCs, with at least 7 million obtained per sample. Trizol reagent was used to extract total RNA from PBMCs, with at least 5 micrograms per sample. The percentages of naive CD45RAhigh/CD27high T cells were determined by flow cytometry on a PBMC aliquot from every donor. These data also formed part of another study, on T cells of mothers and their children. As noted in the second study: Nine systemically healthy Caucasian individuals, comprising three mothers and their six children, were included as donors. cDNA synthesis used all of the extracted RNA, with 1.5 ug of RNA in each 15 ul reaction. Sample barcodes and 2-4 random nucleotides were added via the M1S primer in the second PCR. Over 9.5 million TCR beta CDR3 reads were obtained for each mother, and around 2.7 million reads were obtained for each child. In both related and unrelated pairs, thymic selection shapes the output of TCR recombination in a similar way, with inherited differences having only a minor effect. Related mother-child pairs always showed normalized repertoire overlap that was slightly higher than in unrelated mother-child pairs, though the difference was never significant. No persistent microchimeric T cell clones were found, with a detection sensitivity of 85 to 100 clones per million clonotypes. In the study, deep NGS was used to compare the TCR beta repertoires of mothers and children, and features distinguishing related mother-child pairs from unrelated individuals were sought. On average, the children were approximately 12 +/- 4 years old, while the mothers were around 42 +/- 4 years old. After adapter ligation was performed with NEBNext reagents, the libraries were sequenced on an Illumina HiSeq 2000 with 100+100 nt paired-end reads. To avoid cross-contamination, the mother libraries and the child libraries were prepared a month apart and sequenced in separate runs. Each donor had between about 450,000 and 2,100,000 distinct TCR beta clonotypes identified. Naive TCR beta clonotypes were estimated from low-frequency clonotypes matched to each donor's FACS-determined naive share, without sorting.

Sequenced sample: blood. This receptor was identified in a boy aged 5-17 years in good health.

The CDR3 region has the sequence CASSTRTVNIQYF. DNA sequence: TGTGCCAGCAGCACACGGACTGTGAACATTCAGTACTTC. The chain is made from TRBV7-2 and TRBJ2-4; TRBD2 could be the D gene, as 5 bases match. Via the germline V gene, CDR1 is SGHTA and CDR2 FQGNSA. Taken from cysteine to phenylalanine, the CDR3 has 13 residues. Only the CDR3 DNA is retained, 39 bases long and in frame from the first base. V lost 5 bases and J lost 7 bases; the stretch between them is 12 bases long.